These T cell receptor beta chains were read from a single sample in a study of CD8 T cells in Susac syndrome. Using its own MiXCR run on the immunoSEQ multiplex PCR reads, TCRdb lists one record per CDR3 protein. The table shows roughly 180,000 distinct CDR3 sequences, with over 85% occurring only once. Specimen: CD4+ T cells from PBMCs. These receptors originate from a human donor with multiple sclerosis. Each CDR3 is given with its conserved first and last residue. A D gene is named only where the DNA matches it firmly. Not all rows give a size; the values are once, few, many and, for expanded clones, a class.

clone size,J gene,V gene,D gene,CDR3 DNA,CDR3 protein
once,TRBJ2-7,TRBV12-3/TRBV12-4,TRBD1,TGTGCCAGCAGTCCGGGACAGCTAGACTACGAGCAGTACTTC,CASSPGQLDYEQYF
few,TRBJ2-2,TRBV28,-,TGTGCCAGCAGGAGGGGGGGAGACACCGGGGAGCTGTTTTTT,CASRRGGDTGELFF
-,TRBJ1-2,TRBV9,-,TGTGCCAGCAGCGTGAGGGATAACTATGGCCACACCTTC,CASSVRDNYGHTF
-,TRBJ2-1,TRBV5-1,-,TGCGCCAGCAGCCGATTAGCGGATAGCTCCTACAATGAGCAGTTCTTC,CASSRLADSSYNEQFF
-,TRBJ2-7,TRBV28,TRBD1,TGTGCCAGCGGGGACAGCAGCTCCTACGAGCAGTACTTC,CASGDSSSYEQYF
-,TRBJ2-5,TRBV11-1,-,TGTGCCAGCAGCTTAGCCGGCGACCCCTTTGTGGAGACCCAGTACTTC,CASSLAGDPFVETQYF
once,TRBJ1-1,TRBV5-4,-,TGTGCCAGCAGCTTGACTGGGCGTCAGGCGAACACTGAAGCTTTCTTT,CASSLTGRQANTEAFF
once,TRBJ1-1,TRBV24-1,-,TGTGCCACCGGCGGCGGGGATCTTATGAACACTGAAGCTTTCTTT,CATGGGDLMNTEAFF
once,TRBJ1-1,TRBV18,-,TGTGCCAGCTCACCGCTCCGTGAGCCCAACACTGAAGCTTTCTTT,CASSPLREPNTEAFF
-,TRBJ2-6,TRBV27,-,TGTGCCAGCAGCGGTAGCTCTGGGGCCAACGTCCTGACTTTC,CASSGSSGANVLTF
-,TRBJ1-5,TRBV5-4,-,TGTGCCAGCAGCGCCAACTCCAATCAGCCCCAGCATTTT,CASSANSNQPQHF
-,TRBJ2-5,TRBV29-1,-,TGCAGCGTTTGGACCCTGAGACTAGAGACCCAGTACTTC,CSVWTLRLETQYF
-,TRBJ2-2,TRBV30,TRBD2,TGTGCCTGGAGGTTCGGGGGGGGAACCGGGGAGCTGTTTTTT,CAWRFGGGTGELFF
-,TRBJ1-2,TRBV18,-,TGTGCCAGCTCACCAGGGGTTACTAACTATGGCTACACCTTC,CASSPGVTNYGYTF
once,TRBJ2-1,TRBV7-2,TRBD2,TGTGCCAGCAGCTTGACTAGCGGGAGGCAGTTCTTC,CASSLTSGRQFF
-,TRBJ1-2,TRBV7-9,TRBD1,TGTGCCAGCAGCTTAGACCGACGGACAGGGGCTGGCTACACCTTC,CASSLDRRTGAGYTF
once,TRBJ2-1,TRBV24-1,TRBD2,TGTGCCACCAGTAAAATGACTAGCGGCAATGAGCAGTTCTTC,CATSKMTSGNEQFF
-,TRBJ2-1,TRBV5-6,-,TGTGCCAGCAGCTTGGCGGGAGTTGCAAGTGAGCAGTTCTTC,CASSLAGVASEQFF
-,TRBJ2-1,TRBV5-1,-,TGCGCCAGCAGCTTTATTGTAGACGGCTACAATGAGCAGTTCTTC,CASSFIVDGYNEQFF
few,TRBJ1-1,TRBV9,-,TGTGCCAGCAGTCCCAATCCTTTCCAGACAGGGAACACTGAAGCTTTCTTT,CASSPNPFQTGNTEAFF
-,TRBJ1-6,TRBV4-2,-,TGTGCCAGCAGCCAAGATCAACCTTATAATTCACCCCTCCACTTT,CASSQDQPYNSPLHF
-,TRBJ1-1,TRBV3-1,TRBD1,TGTGCCAGCAGCCAAAGGGACAGGGGAGCCGAAGCTTTCTTT,CASSQRDRGAEAFF
-,TRBJ2-3,TRBV9,-,TGTGCCAGCAGCGTAATGGGCACCCAAAACACAGATACGCAGTATTTT,CASSVMGTQNTDTQYF
-,TRBJ2-1,TRBV11-2,-,TGTGCCAGCAGCTACCAATATGGGCAGTTCTTC,CASSYQYGQFF
-,TRBJ1-5,TRBV12-3/TRBV12-4,TRBD1,TGTGCCAGCAGTAAGATTTGGACAGGGTATGAGCCCCAGCATTTT,CASSKIWTGYEPQHF
-,TRBJ2-2,TRBV7-9,-,TGTGCCAGCAGCTTAGACATCCTGATCGGGGAGCTGTTTTTT,CASSLDILIGELFF
-,TRBJ1-5,TRBV30,-,TGTGCCTGGAGTGGAGGGGATAGTCAGCCCCAGCATTTT,CAWSGGDSQPQHF